The source of this TCR beta chain is a study of blood T cells in healthy people across ages. V dropped 4 bases and J dropped 8 bases, with 10 bases sitting between them. The CDR3 sequence is 12 residues long. Per the germline V gene, CDR1 is KGHSH and CDR2 is LQKENI. Worth noting for this clonotype: Its antigen is currently unknown.

General observations from the study: Aged donors had fewer naive CD4+ cells and lower diversity than long-lived donors. Without sorted subsets, naive and antigen-experienced compartments could not be conclusively compared.

Through a sample-barcoded 5' primer and a J-beta primer mix, a second PCR was run for 7 to 11 cycles. The authors tagged each cDNA molecule using a template-switch adaptor with 12 random nucleotides. TCRdb reprocessed the 5' RACE reads with MiXCR, giving one entry per CDR3 protein. The table lists 980,000 or so distinct CDR3 sequences, roughly 43% of them singletons, with about an eighth in the top ten. Total RNA, at least 6 micrograms per sample, came from PBMCs. The receptor was isolated from a man younger than 40 in good health. The V call is TRBV18, the J call TRBJ2-3, with D unresolved. Material: blood. In DNA form, the CDR3 reads TGTGCCAGCTCACAATTAGACGGTACGCAGTATTTT. Encoded protein: CASSQLDGTQYF.